A selection of T cell receptor beta chains follows, all from one sample in a study of human T cells and chemical hapten exposure. TCRdb analysed the RACE reads with MiXCR anew, one entry per CDR3 protein. There are around 85,000 distinct CDR3 sequences in the sample; 13% occur only once, and approximately 6.2% lies in the top ten. The sequencing used whole blood, collected in connection with sensitization to the hapten diphenylcyclopropenone (DPC). The source is a woman aged 45 to 65 with alopecia areata. Some clones in this sample may be carry-over from other donors' samples. CDR3s include the opening cysteine and the closing phenylalanine or tryptophan.

V gene	J gene	CDR3 protein
TRBV5-1	TRBJ1-1	CASSLVGVGTEAFF
TRBV5-5	TRBJ1-1	CASRRGANTEAFF
TRBV18	TRBJ2-3	CASSPVPSTDTQYF
TRBV24-1	TRBJ2-1	CATGEGRNYNEQFF
TRBV5-8	TRBJ2-5	CASSFRGQPFQETQYF
TRBV2	TRBJ1-3	CASYRGSGNTIYF
TRBV12-3/TRBV12-4	TRBJ2-2	CASSLLRGTGELFF
TRBV20-1	TRBJ1-3	CSAPLDSVSGNTIYF
TRBV29-1	TRBJ2-1	CSVEGLASSYNEQFF
TRBV3-1	TRBJ2-3	CASSQTFKPADTQYF
TRBV7-8	TRBJ2-3	CASSPGLAGGPADTQYF
TRBV6-1	TRBJ1-1	CASRQGLVTEAFF
TRBV7-2	TRBJ2-1	CASSYGPASYNEQFF
TRBV29-1	TRBJ2-2	CSGQVQGNTGELFF
TRBV7-9	TRBJ2-4	CASSLGTVKNIQYF
TRBV3-1	TRBJ2-6	CASSPTGLSGANVLTF
TRBV18	TRBJ1-5	CASSPDRNQPQHF
TRBV20-1	TRBJ2-7	CSARLGGGKYEQYF
TRBV3-1	TRBJ1-2	CASSQRLGDGYTF
TRBV15	TRBJ2-7	CATSRDRAGEREQYF
TRBV7-6	TRBJ2-7	CASSPRLAPTYEQYF
TRBV20-1	TRBJ2-3	CSARDFGTPTDTQYF
TRBV11-2	TRBJ2-1	CASSLGVDFNNEQFF
TRBV14	TRBJ2-3	CASSQDLRLGLSTDTQYF
TRBV18	TRBJ1-1	CASSQNNQWGTEAFF
TRBV29-1	TRBJ2-1	CSVEDVSYNEQFF
TRBV11-2	TRBJ2-3	CASRGTSASDTQYF
TRBV11-2	TRBJ2-1	CASSYNSGSASGEQFF
TRBV29-1	TRBJ1-2	CSVEAGTYYGYTF
TRBV6-1	TRBJ1-6	CASFRDRVGSPLHF
TRBV19	TRBJ1-4	CASDGTDRRFGTNEKLFF
TRBV5-5	TRBJ2-3	CASSLERGSTDTQYF
TRBV27	TRBJ1-1	CASSSFPGGSFF
TRBV7-2	TRBJ2-1	CASSTTGTSGGEQFF
TRBV10-3	TRBJ1-1	CAISETANTEAFF
TRBV20-1	TRBJ2-1	CSASYAGGVFEQFF
TRBV3-1	TRBJ2-7	CASSPLTGLSSYEQYF
TRBV24-1	TRBJ2-3	CATSDTGLAGASDTQYF
TRBV5-1	TRBJ2-2	CASSLGPYTGELFF
TRBV5-4	TRBJ2-2	CASSPKGEVNTGELFF
TRBV7-9	TRBJ2-2	CASNGRTSSTGELFF
TRBV30	TRBJ2-5	CAWSADRVKTQYF
TRBV20-1	TRBJ1-2	CSATRAQGGIGNYGYTF
TRBV11-3	TRBJ1-1	CASSTGQGDTEAFF
TRBV29-1	TRBJ2-1	CSVGTQGNEQFF
TRBV7-2	TRBJ1-1	CASSPRSTEAFF
TRBV4-1	TRBJ2-1	CASSQEPEGLLYNEQFF
TRBV18	TRBJ2-2	CASSRDTGELFF
TRBV5-1	TRBJ2-4	CASSRGLAGAERKNIQYF
TRBV5-1	TRBJ1-1	CASSLDFSPTFAEAFF
TRBV19	TRBJ2-1	CASSPPSWGLTYNEQFF
TRBV7-9	TRBJ2-5	CASSLVISGGSYQETQYF
TRBV24-1	TRBJ2-7	CATSDKTVYEQYF
TRBV20-1	TRBJ2-1	CSARGANNEQFF
TRBV6-6	TRBJ1-6	CASNLDSTTSPLHF
TRBV7-2	TRBJ2-3	CASSFKAETDTQYF